The 21 T cell receptor beta chains in this list originate from one sample, sequenced in a study of cytomegalovirus exposure and HLA in healthy donors. A multiplex PCR was run with 60 Vbeta primers and 13 Jbeta primers. Clones were read by immunoSEQ multiplex PCR, and TCRdb kept only the in-frame ones, dropping some. The top ten hold approximately 1.5% of the sample, which has more than 150,000 clones, 82% seen once. The sample comprised PBMCs. Source of these receptors: a man aged 40-55 years in good health and CMV-seronegative.

V and J are TRBV25-1 and TRBJ2-1; 10 nucleotides line up with TRBD1. Per the germline V gene, CDR1 is MGHDK and CDR2 is SYGVNS. The CDR3 totals 18 residues. V lost 1 base to trimming and J lost 7 bases; unmatched junction nucleotides: 13. The CDR3: CASSELAGDRGRGNEQFF. In DNA form, the CDR3 reads TGTGCCAGCAGTGAATTGGCGGGCGACAGGGGGCGCGGGAATGAGCAGTTCTTC.

The V call is TRBV19, the J call TRBJ1-2; TRBD1 is a possible D gene (5 bases). This CDR3 spans 12 amino acids. The germline V gene encodes CDR1 LNHDA and CDR2 SQIVND (reference sequence). V gave up 3 bases and J gave up 7 bases, with 9 bases separating them. CDR3 loop: CASSMRQGGYTF. The CDR3 DNA reads as TGTGCCAGTAGTATGAGGCAGGGTGGCTACACCTTC.

This chain connects TRBV19 to TRBJ1-2, with a possible D match to TRBD1 (5 bases). V lost 3 bases and J lost 4, with 9 bases in between. The CDR3 covers 13 residues. Germline V CDR1 and CDR2: LNHDA, SQIVND (reference sequence). The CDR3 sequence: CASSMTVGYGYTF. CDR3 coding DNA: TGTGCCAGTAGTATGACAGTTGGCTATGGCTACACCTTC.

The chain combines TRBV7-8 with TRBJ2-5; TRBD1 agrees at 11 bases. Germline V gene lookup returns CDR1 SGHVS and CDR2 FQNEAQ. This CDR3 region has 17 residues. The junction had 12 bases not matched to a gene; V was cut back by 4 bases and J by 5 bases. The CDR3 loop is CASSWIAGQGAGETQYF. The CDR3 nucleotides are TGTGCCAGCAGCTGGATAGCCGGACAGGGGGCCGGTGAGACCCAGTACTTC.

CDR3 coding DNA: TGTGCCAGCAGTTTAATAAAGGAGTCGAACACTGAAGCTTTCTTT. Translation gives CASSLIKESNTEAFF. The V gene is TRBV27, the J gene TRBJ1-1; D ambiguous. Germline assignment: CDR1 MNHEY and CDR2 SMNVEV (reference sequence). The V end was cut by 2 bases, the J end by 1 base, with 11 bases between. The length of the CDR3 is 15 residues.

The chain combines TRBV4-3 with TRBJ2-7; 7 bases are shared with TRBD1. V trimming: 0 bases; J trimming: 2 bases; junction bases outside the gene matches: 4. This CDR3 has 15 residues. The germline V gene has CDR1 LGHNA and CDR2 YSLEER. Written as DNA, the CDR3 is TGCGCCAGCAGCCAAGACCGGCAGGGGGCCTACGAGCAGTACTTC. Translated, it gives CASSQDRQGAYEQYF.

V and J are TRBV2 and TRBJ1-5; 8 bases line up with TRBD1. CDR3 length: 16 residues. Per the germline V gene, CDR1 is SNHLY and CDR2 is FYNNEI. The trim removed 0 bases at V and 9 bases at J, leaving 10 bases unmatched. The CDR3 reads CASSEAETGEKRPQHF. The CDR3 nucleotides are TGTGCCAGCAGTGAAGCGGAGACAGGGGAAAAGCGGCCCCAGCATTTT.

This clone was seen a handful of times. The rearrangement uses TRBV6-1 and TRBJ2-1; 9 nucleotides line up with TRBD2. V lost 5 bases, J lost 2 bases, and 4 bases stayed unmatched. The CDR3 has 15 residues. CDR1 MNHNS and CDR2 SASEGT come from the germline V gene. The DNA of the CDR3 is TGTGCCAGCAGTCGAGCGGGAGGAGCCTACAATGAGCAGTTCTTC. This translates into CASSRAGGAYNEQFF.

V and J are TRBV9 and TRBJ2-3; TRBD2 matches at 11 bases. V was pared by 5 bases and J by 5 bases, with 10 bases of the junction left unmatched. Germline assignment: CDR1 SGDLS and CDR2 YYNGEE. The CDR3 loop spans 16 amino acids. The CDR3 sequence: CASSAPPTSGEDTQYF. The CDR3 nucleotides are TGTGCCAGCAGTGCCCCCCCGACTAGCGGGGAAGATACGCAGTATTTT.

J is TRBJ2-6 and V is TRBV30, with D possibly TRBD1 on 6 matching bases. This CDR3 spans 15 amino acids. The germline CDR1 and CDR2 sequences are GTSNPN and SVGIG (reference sequence). V was cut by 4 bases and J by 1 base, with 11 bases left in between. The chain's CDR3 is CAWTTQGSGANVLTF. The CDR3 bases are TGTGCCTGGACCACTCAGGGGTCTGGGGCCAACGTCCTGACTTTC.

The CDR3 spells CASSYGTGAYGYTF. Written as DNA, the CDR3 is TGTGCCAGCAGCTATGGTACAGGGGCGTATGGCTACACCTTC. J is TRBJ1-2 and V is TRBV7-3, with TRBD1 matching over 7 bases. Germline CDR1 is SGHTA and CDR2 is FQGTGA. The CDR3 has 14 residues. V lost 4 bases, J lost 5 bases, and 7 bases stayed unmatched.

This clone has more than one count but fewer than ten. The chain uses TRBV11-2 and TRBJ2-2; no reliable D call. This CDR3 spans 15 amino acids. The germline V gene encodes CDR1 SGHAT and CDR2 FQNNGV. V was shortened by 5 bases and J by 2 bases, with 12 bases between the two germline ends. CDR3 residues: CASSPVSFNTGELFF. The CDR3 DNA sequence: TGTGCCAGCAGCCCGGTCTCCTTTAACACCGGGGAGCTGTTTTTT. Full variable domain (outside the CDR3, taken from reference TRBV11-2 and TRBJ2-2): EAGVAQSPRYKIIEKRQSVAFWCNPISGHATLYWYQQILGQGPKLLIQFQNNGVVDDSQLPKDRFSAERLKGVDSTLKIQPAKLEDSAVYLCASSPVSFNTGELFFGEGSRLTVL.

The chain couples TRBV6-5 to TRBJ2-7; D gene uncertain. V lost 2 bases and J lost 0, with 11 bases in between. Per the germline V gene, CDR1 is MNHEY and CDR2 is SVGAGI. The CDR3 runs 15 residues. The CDR3 here is CASSYGRGSSYEQYF. CDR3 coding DNA: TGTGCCAGCAGTTACGGCCGCGGTAGCTCCTACGAGCAGTACTTC.

This chain connects TRBV11-2 to TRBJ2-2; 8 positions match TRBD2. J lost 5 bases, V lost 5 bases, and 10 bases had no gene match. CDR1 and CDR2 (germline): SGHAT, FQNNGV. This CDR3 has 16 amino acids. CDR3 in amino acids: CASSPRGSGTTGELFF. CDR3 bases: TGTGCCAGCAGCCCCAGGGGTAGCGGGACAACCGGGGAGCTGTTTTTT.

The chain uses TRBV5-1 and TRBJ1-2; TRBD1 might be the D (6 bases). Per germline, CDR1 SGHRS and CDR2 YFSETQ. This CDR3 has 12 residues. V shed 4 bases and J shed 6 bases, with 10 bases lying between them. The CDR3 protein is CASSRNRDGYTF. CDR3 in DNA: TGCGCCAGCAGCCGGAACAGGGATGGCTACACCTTC.

J is TRBJ1-4 and V is TRBV7-9; D ambiguous. Germline V gene lookup returns CDR1 SEHNR and CDR2 FQNEAQ (reference sequence). This CDR3 contains 15 residues. V was pared by 1 base and J by 7 bases, with 13 bases between. The CDR3 reads CASSLDRVEGEKLFF. DNA for the CDR3: TGTGCCAGCAGCTTAGATCGGGTGGAGGGTGAAAAACTGTTTTTT.

This sequence joins TRBV9 and TRBJ2-6, with 7 bases matching TRBD1. The length of the CDR3 is 16 residues. Trimming took 2 bases from V and 0 from J; bases not matched to a gene: 2. CDR1 SGDLS and CDR2 YYNGEE come from the germline V gene. This CDR3 reads CASSVDRASGANVLTF. The CDR3 DNA reads as TGTGCCAGCAGCGTCGACAGGGCCTCTGGGGCCAACGTCCTGACTTTC.

The J gene is TRBJ1-1, the V gene TRBV10-3, with D hard to call. CDR3 length equals 12 residues. The ends were cut back, 4 bases at V and 7 bases at J, with 10 bases in the middle. Looked up from germline, CDR1 is ENHRY and CDR2 is SYGVKD. CDR3 protein: CAISVGGDEAFF. DNA of the CDR3: TGTGCCATCAGTGTGGGAGGAGATGAAGCTTTCTTT.

The V and J genes are TRBV29-1 and TRBJ1-2, with 7 bases that match TRBD1. Germline CDR1 SQVTM, CDR2 ANQGSEA. The CDR3 is 12 amino acids. With V trimmed by 3 bases and J by 7 bases, 5 bases remained unmatched. This CDR3 is CSVDRDSPGYTF. The DNA of the CDR3 is TGCAGCGTTGATAGGGACAGCCCTGGCTACACCTTC.

This sequence joins TRBV28 and TRBJ2-7, with 12 positions matching TRBD2. CDR1 is MDHEN and CDR2 is SYDVKM in the germline V gene. The CDR3 is made up of 16 amino acids. The V and J ends lost 6 bases and 1 base, in that order; junction bases with no gene match: 7. The CDR3 nucleotides read TGTGCCAGCAGGAAAGGCCTAGCGGGGGGGTCCTACGAGCAGTACTTC. Translated: CASRKGLAGGSYEQYF.

The chain couples TRBV11-3 to TRBJ2-2; possibly TRBD2 for D (6 bases). The CDR3 totals 16 residues. Trimming cost V 6 bases and J 4 bases, with 18 bases left between them. The germline V gene encodes CDR1 SGHNT and CDR2 YENEEA. CDR3 region: CASSPIVAARTGELFF. The CDR3 nucleotides read TGTGCCAGCAGTCCGATCGTAGCGGCCCGCACCGGGGAGCTGTTTTTT.